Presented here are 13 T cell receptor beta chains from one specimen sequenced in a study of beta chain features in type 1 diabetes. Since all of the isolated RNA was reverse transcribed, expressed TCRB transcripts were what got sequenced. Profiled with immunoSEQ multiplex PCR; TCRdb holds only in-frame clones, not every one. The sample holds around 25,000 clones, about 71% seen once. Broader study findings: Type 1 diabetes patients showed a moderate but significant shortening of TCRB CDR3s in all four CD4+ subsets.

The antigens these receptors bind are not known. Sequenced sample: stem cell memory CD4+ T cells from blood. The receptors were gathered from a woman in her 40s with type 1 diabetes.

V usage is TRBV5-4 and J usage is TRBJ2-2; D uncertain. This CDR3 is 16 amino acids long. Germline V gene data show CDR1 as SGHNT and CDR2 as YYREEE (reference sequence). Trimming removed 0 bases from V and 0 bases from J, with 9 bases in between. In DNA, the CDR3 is TGTGCCAGCAGCTTGGGGGCGACGGCGAACACCGGGGAGCTGTTTTTT. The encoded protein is CASSLGATANTGELFF.

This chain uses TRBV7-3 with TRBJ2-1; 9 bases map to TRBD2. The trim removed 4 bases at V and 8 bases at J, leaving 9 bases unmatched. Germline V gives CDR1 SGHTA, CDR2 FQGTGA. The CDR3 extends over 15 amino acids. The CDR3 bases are TGTGCCAGCAGCTCCTTGACTAGCGGAGGGGATGAGCAGTTCTTC. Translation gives CASSSLTSGGDEQFF.

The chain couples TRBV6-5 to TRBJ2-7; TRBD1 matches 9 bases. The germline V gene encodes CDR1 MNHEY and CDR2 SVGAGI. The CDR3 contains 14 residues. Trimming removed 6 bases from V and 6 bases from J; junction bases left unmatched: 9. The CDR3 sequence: CASSPGTGSSEQYF. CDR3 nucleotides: TGTGCCAGCAGCCCCGGGACAGGGAGTTCCGAGCAGTACTTC.

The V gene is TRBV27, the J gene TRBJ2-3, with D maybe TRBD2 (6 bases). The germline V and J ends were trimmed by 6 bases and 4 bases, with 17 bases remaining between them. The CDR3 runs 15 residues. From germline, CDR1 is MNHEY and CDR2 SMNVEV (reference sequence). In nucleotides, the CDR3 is TGTGCCAGCAGCCCGTTGGGAGGTTGGGCAGATACGCAGTATTTT. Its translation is CASSPLGGWADTQYF.

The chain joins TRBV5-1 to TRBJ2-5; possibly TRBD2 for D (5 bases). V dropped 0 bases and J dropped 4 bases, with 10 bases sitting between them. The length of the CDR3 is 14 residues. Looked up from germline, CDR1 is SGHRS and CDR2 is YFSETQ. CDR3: CASSLGHSGETQYF. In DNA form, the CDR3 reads TGCGCCAGCAGCTTGGGCCACAGCGGAGAGACCCAGTACTTC.

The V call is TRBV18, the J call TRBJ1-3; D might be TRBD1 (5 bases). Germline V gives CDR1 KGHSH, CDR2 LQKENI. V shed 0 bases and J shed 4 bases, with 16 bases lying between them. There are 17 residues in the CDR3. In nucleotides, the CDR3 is TGTGCCAGCTCACCACCGTTTATAGGGACTAGAGGAAACACCATATATTTT. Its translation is CASSPPFIGTRGNTIYF. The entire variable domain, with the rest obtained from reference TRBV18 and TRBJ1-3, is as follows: NAGVMQNPRHLVRRRGQEARLRCSPMKGHSHVYWYRQLPEEGLKFMVYLQKENIIDESGMPKERFSAEFPKEGPSILRIQQVVRGDSAAYFCASSPPFIGTRGNTIYFGEGSWLTVV.

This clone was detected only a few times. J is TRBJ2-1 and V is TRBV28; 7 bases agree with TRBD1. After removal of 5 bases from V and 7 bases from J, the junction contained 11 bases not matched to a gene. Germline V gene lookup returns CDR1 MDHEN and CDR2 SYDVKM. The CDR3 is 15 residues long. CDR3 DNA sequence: TGTGCCAGCAGTGTCCCACAGGGGCCGGGTAATGAGCAGTTCTTC. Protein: CASSVPQGPGNEQFF.

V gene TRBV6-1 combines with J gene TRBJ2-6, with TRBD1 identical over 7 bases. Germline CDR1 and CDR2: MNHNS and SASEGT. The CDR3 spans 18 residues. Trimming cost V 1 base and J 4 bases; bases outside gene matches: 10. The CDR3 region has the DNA TGTGCCAGCAGTGAAGGGTCTTACAGGGGTAGCGGGGCCAACGTCCTGACTTTC. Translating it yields CASSEGSYRGSGANVLTF.

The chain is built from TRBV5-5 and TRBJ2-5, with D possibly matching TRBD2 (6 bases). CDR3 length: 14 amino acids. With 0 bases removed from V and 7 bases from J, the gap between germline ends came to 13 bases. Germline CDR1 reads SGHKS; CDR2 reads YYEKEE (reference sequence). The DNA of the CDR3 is TGTGCCAGCAGCTTGGAAGGGACCGGGAGGACCCAGTACTTC. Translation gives CASSLEGTGRTQYF.

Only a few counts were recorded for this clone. The CDR3 spells CASSQTGSGELFF. The CDR3 DNA sequence: TGTGCCAGTAGTCAGACAGGGTCGGGGGAGCTGTTTTTT. This chain joins TRBV19 and TRBJ2-2, with TRBD1 matching over 7 bases. The CDR3 spans 13 residues. The ends lost 5 bases at V and 8 bases at J; junction bases unmatched: 5. The germline V gene encodes CDR1 LNHDA and CDR2 SQIVND (reference sequence). The complete variable domain, with remaining parts taken from reference TRBV19 and TRBJ2-2, reads DGGITQSPKYLFRKEGQNVTLSCEQNLNHDAMYWYRQDPGQGLRLIYYSQIVNDFQKGDIAEGYSVSREKKESFPLTVTSAQKNPTAFYLCASSQTGSGELFFGEGSRLTVL.

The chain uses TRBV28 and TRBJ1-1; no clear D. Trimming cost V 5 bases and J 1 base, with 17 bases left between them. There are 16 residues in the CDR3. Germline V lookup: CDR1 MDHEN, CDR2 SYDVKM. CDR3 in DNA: TGTGCCAGCAGTCCCATGCGTAACGCAAGGAACACTGAAGCTTTCTTT. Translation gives CASSPMRNARNTEAFF. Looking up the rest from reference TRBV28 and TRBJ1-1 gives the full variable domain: DVKVTQSSRYLVKRTGEKVFLECVQDMDHENMFWYRQDPGLGLRLIYFSYDVKMKEKGDIPEGYSVSREKKERFSLILESASTNQTSMYLCASSPMRNARNTEAFFGQGTRLTVV.

The CDR3 spells CASSTGQTPQHF. The CDR3 coding sequence is TGTGCCAGCTCAACGGGACAGACGCCCCAGCATTTT. The chain has TRBV18 and TRBJ1-5, with 7 bases identical to TRBD1. This CDR3 spans 12 amino acids. Germline trimming cut 5 bases from V and 9 bases from J; bases unmatched to any gene: 4. CDR1 and CDR2 (germline): KGHSH, LQKENI.

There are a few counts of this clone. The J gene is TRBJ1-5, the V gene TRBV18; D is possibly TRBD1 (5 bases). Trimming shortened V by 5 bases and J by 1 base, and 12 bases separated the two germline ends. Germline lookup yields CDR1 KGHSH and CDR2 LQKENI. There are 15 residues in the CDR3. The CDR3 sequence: CASSGTGGSNQPQHF. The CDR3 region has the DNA TGTGCCAGCTCAGGCACAGGTGGAAGCAATCAGCCCCAGCATTTT.